These 13 T cell receptor beta chains were sequenced from one sample in a study of blood T cell repertoires in COVID-19. Clones were sequenced by immunoSEQ multiplex PCR, and TCRdb holds only the in-frame ones, with some missing. Here the sample spans a few hundred thousand clones, around 86% being singletons. The specimen sequenced was PBMCs or T cells enriched from blood (not recorded which). These receptor sequences come from a man aged 25 to 40 in a cohort exposed to, infected with or recovered from COVID-19 (not recorded which).

J is TRBJ2-7 and V is TRBV5-1; 7 bases line up with TRBD1. The V segment lost 4 bases and the J segment 7 bases; nucleotides outside the gene matches: 17. The CDR3 has 16 residues. Per germline, CDR1 SGHRS and CDR2 YFSETQ. The DNA of the CDR3 is TGCGCCAGCAGCCTTGACGGGCAGGGGGTACCCCGGGAGCAGTACTTC. It specifies CASSLDGQGVPREQYF. Combining the CDR3 with reference TRBV5-1 and TRBJ2-7 gives the whole variable domain KAGVTQTPRYLIKTRGQQVTLSCSPISGHRSVSWYQQTPGQGLQFLFEYFSETQRNKGNFPGRFSGRQFSNSRSEMNVSTLELGDSALYLCASSLDGQGVPREQYFGPGTRLTVT.

This chain connects TRBV2 to TRBJ1-2, with D possibly being TRBD1 (5 bases). Trimming stripped 5 bases from V and 4 bases from J, with 11 bases between. CDR1 is SNHLY, CDR2 FYNNEI, per germline. The CDR3 sequence is 13 residues long. CDR3 region: CASSPSGSYGYTF. CDR3 coding DNA: TGTGCCAGCAGTCCCTCAGGGTCCTATGGCTACACCTTC.

The chain couples TRBV25-1 to TRBJ1-1; maybe TRBD1 (6 bases). There are 13 residues in the CDR3. The germline CDR1 and CDR2 sequences are MGHDK and SYGVNS. V lost 8 bases, J lost 8 bases, and 18 bases lay in between. CDR3 residues: CASSKGGEGEAFF. The CDR3 DNA follows: TGTGCCAGCTCAAAAGGGGGAGAGGGGGAAGCTTTCTTT. Complete variable domain (other parts from reference TRBV25-1 and TRBJ1-1): EADIYQTPRYLVIGTGKKITLECSQTMGHDKMYWYQQDPGMELHLIHYSYGVNSTEKGDLSSESTVSRIRTEHFPLTLESARPSHTSQYLCASSKGGEGEAFFGQGTRLTVV.

The chain links TRBV28 to TRBJ1-1; no definite D call. The V gene's germline CDR1 is MDHEN and CDR2 SYDVKM. V was cut by 3 bases and J by 4 bases, with 9 bases left in between. This CDR3 has 13 residues. CDR3 nucleotides: TGTGCCAGCAGTTTCCTCCGGTCCACTGAAGCTTTCTTT. It translates to CASSFLRSTEAFF. Together with reference TRBV28 and TRBJ1-1, the CDR3 gives the full variable domain: DVKVTQSSRYLVKRTGEKVFLECVQDMDHENMFWYRQDPGLGLRLIYFSYDVKMKEKGDIPEGYSVSREKKERFSLILESASTNQTSMYLCASSFLRSTEAFFGQGTRLTVV.

CDR3 DNA sequence: TGTGCCAGCAGTGAAGCGCTCCCAGGGGGCGAGCAGTACTTC. Encoded protein: CASSEALPGGEQYF. The genes are TRBV6-1 and TRBJ2-7; 7 nucleotides agree with TRBD1. The CDR3 runs to 14 residues. Looked up from germline, CDR1 is MNHNS and CDR2 is SASEGT. The V and J ends lost 0 bases and 6 bases, in that order; junction bases with no gene match: 5.

This clone was detected a few times. As DNA, the CDR3 is TGTGCCAGTAGTCCCCGGGGGGTCCCAAATCAGCCCCAGCATTTT. This codes for CASSPRGVPNQPQHF. The rearrangement joins TRBV19 to TRBJ1-5; a possible D gene is TRBD1 (5 bases). The germline V gene encodes CDR1 LNHDA and CDR2 SQIVND (reference sequence). The CDR3 length is 15 residues. V gave up 5 bases and J gave up 4 bases, with 15 bases separating them.

This clone was seen more than once but under ten times. The rearrangement uses TRBV5-4 and TRBJ1-1; D remains ambiguous. The CDR3 totals 15 residues. Germline CDR1 and CDR2: SGHNT and YYREEE (reference sequence). Trimming pared 4 bases from V and 1 base from J, leaving 14 bases between. The CDR3 sequence: CASSRVRAGNTEAFF. In DNA form, the CDR3 reads TGTGCCAGCAGCCGGGTGCGGGCGGGGAACACTGAAGCTTTCTTT.

The chain carries TRBV7-9 and TRBJ2-7, with D possibly TRBD1 on 6 matching bases. The ends were cut back, 6 bases at V and 2 bases at J, with 17 bases in the middle. Germline V lookup: CDR1 SEHNR, CDR2 FQNEAQ (reference sequence). The CDR3 has 15 amino acids. CDR3 nucleotide sequence: TGTGCCAGCAGTTTACTCCGGGACACAACCTACGAGCAGTACTTC. It translates to CASSLLRDTTYEQYF. The variable domain in full, with the rest retrieved from reference TRBV7-9 and TRBJ2-7, is DTGVSQNPRHKITKRGQNVTFRCDPISEHNRLYWYRQTLGQGPEFLTYFQNEAQLEKSRLLSDRFSAERPKGSFSTLEIQRTEQGDSAMYLCASSLLRDTTYEQYFGPGTRLTVT.

This clone showed up just once. V usage is TRBV7-9 and J usage is TRBJ2-3, with 8 bases lining up with TRBD2. The CDR3 has 14 residues. V shed 3 bases, J shed 5 bases, and the junction held 4 bases outside the gene matches. Germline V gives CDR1 SEHNR, CDR2 FQNEAQ (reference sequence). This chain's CDR3 is CASSLSGSGDTQYF. CDR3 sequence (DNA): TGTGCCAGCAGCTTGAGCGGGAGCGGAGATACGCAGTATTTT.

The sample holds one count of this clone. The chain links TRBV19 to TRBJ1-3, with no clear D. Germline V gives CDR1 LNHDA, CDR2 SQIVND (reference sequence). Trimming removed 10 bases at V and 1 base at J, with 17 bases between. The CDR3 has 15 residues. The CDR3 DNA follows: TGTGCCACCTGGAGCGGGCGGAGTTCTGGAAACACCATATATTTT. It translates to CATWSGRSSGNTIYF.

The chain combines TRBV7-2 with TRBJ1-4, with TRBD1 identical over 9 bases. The CDR3 consists of 14 residues. V was clipped by 8 bases and J by 8 bases; unmatched bases: 9. Germline values: CDR1 SGHTA, CDR2 FQGNSA. The CDR3 DNA sequence: TGTGCCAGCGCTCCAAGACAGGGGGTGGAAAAACTGTTTTTT. This codes for CASAPRQGVEKLFF.

The chain employs TRBV11-2 and TRBJ2-7; 11 bases agree with TRBD1. The V segment lost 1 base and the J segment 3 bases; nucleotides outside the gene matches: 5. The CDR3 has 16 residues. Germline V CDR1 and CDR2: SGHAT, FQNNGV. CDR3: CASSLAGTGGNYEQYF. The CDR3 DNA reads as TGTGCCAGCAGCTTAGCTGGGACAGGGGGAAACTACGAGCAGTACTTC.

This CDR3 is CASSLGLAFSSYNEQFF. The CDR3 DNA reads TGCGCCAGCAGCTTGGGGCTAGCTTTTAGCTCCTACAATGAGCAGTTCTTC. V and J are TRBV5-1 and TRBJ2-1, with D perhaps TRBD2 (5 bases). Deletions cut 0 bases from V and 0 bases from J, with 13 bases between. The CDR3 loop spans 17 amino acids. CDR1 is SGHRS and CDR2 is YFSETQ in the germline V gene.